This T cell receptor (beta chain) is from a study of blood T cells in healthy people across ages. Next came a second PCR, run for about 7 to 12 cycles, which used a sample-barcoded 5' primer along with a J-beta primer mix. TCRdb re-called the 5' RACE reads with MiXCR, one entry per CDR3 protein. The sample shows 1 million or so distinct CDR3 sequences, around 43% of them seen only once. Specimen: blood. The origin of this receptor is a woman aged 60-75 years in good health.

In nucleotides, the CDR3 is TGTGCCAGCAGAAATAACAGATCCCCCCCCAATGAGCAGTTCTTC. Translating it yields CASRNNRSPPNEQFF. V is TRBV28 and J is TRBJ2-1; no clear D. This CDR3 contains 15 residues. Germline CDR1 MDHEN, CDR2 SYDVKM. V was trimmed by 6 bases and J by 6 bases, leaving 18 bases between them. The full variable domain, completed using reference TRBV28 and TRBJ2-1, is DVKVTQSSRYLVKRTGEKVFLECVQDMDHENMFWYRQDPGLGLRLIYFSYDVKMKEKGDIPEGYSVSREKKERFSLILESASTNQTSMYLCASRNNRSPPNEQFFGPGTRLTVL.